This T cell receptor beta chain appears in the sequencing data of a study of T cell repertoires in aging, cancer and after chemotherapy. TCR beta rearrangements were amplified from peripheral blood genomic DNA. The CDR3 contains 14 residues. Germline loops: CDR1 LGHNA, CDR2 YNFKEQ. Rearranged V-D-J TRB sequences were amplified with a mixed TRB-A/B primer pool. TCRdb fed the multiplex PCR reads into MiXCR, producing one record per CDR3 protein. The sample includes thousands of distinct CDR3 sequences, 35% to 45% of them seen just once. A remark on this clonotype: The junction departs from the called germline gene at one end, perhaps through a read error.

This chain uses TRBV4-2 with TRBJ2-1; 7 bases agree with TRBD1. This TCR came from a human donor in good health. The sample was blood. CDR3 DNA sequence: TGCGCCAGCAGGGGGTATCAATCCTACAATGAGCAGTTCTTC. Its protein is CASRGYQSYNEQFF.